This T cell receptor beta chain was observed in a study of blood T cell repertoires in COVID-19. In the authors' workflow: Reference gene primer amplification yielded estimated nucleated cell counts. Profiling relied on immunoSEQ multiplex PCR, and the TCRdb table lists in-frame clones only, not all of them. V and J calls and clone size are those listed in that table; D and trimming were worked out from the DNA. The sample carries approximately 110,000 clones, around 90% recorded once. This CDR3 comprises 13 residues. Germline V gene sequence: CDR1 MNHEY, CDR2 SVGAGI. V lost 10 bases, J lost 7 bases, and 9 bases stayed unmatched.

The V call is TRBV6-5, the J call TRBJ2-2, with 7 nucleotides matching TRBD1. The sequence derives from a human donor in a cohort sampled during active COVID-19. The specimen sequenced was peripheral blood. The CDR3, as DNA: TGTGCCACGCGACAGGGAAGTAACGGGGAGCTGTTTTTT. The encoded protein is CATRQGSNGELFF.